The sample holds a few counts of the clone carrying this TCR beta chain. Its target is unknown. The junction shows a germline mismatch at one end, possibly a read error. Primers used in a second PCR of roughly 6 to 12 cycles were a sample-barcoded 5' primer and a J-beta primer mix. MiXCR was run by TCRdb on the 5' RACE reads, yielding one entry per CDR3 protein. The profile shows over 1,500,000 distinct CDR3 sequences, approximately 50% of them singletons. This sample is drawn from a study of blood T cells in healthy people across ages. Germline V gene sequence: CDR1 SGHAT, CDR2 FQNNGV. This CDR3 is 12 amino acids long. Study-wide points: There was a strong correlation between TCR beta diversity and naive T cell percentage.

This receptor was taken from a woman between 40 and 50 years old in good health. V gene TRBV11-2 combines with J gene TRBJ2-1, with D hard to call. The source material was blood. As DNA, the CDR3 is TGTGCCAGCAGTTCCTCCCACAATGAGCAGTTCTTC. This translates into CASSSSHNEQFF. Using reference TRBV11-2 and TRBJ2-1 for the parts outside the CDR3, the full variable domain is EAGVAQSPRYKIIEKRQSVAFWCNPISGHATLYWYQQILGQGPKLLIQFQNNGVVDDSQLPKDRFSAERLKGVDSTLKIQPAKLEDSAVYLCASSSSHNEQFFGPGTRLTVL.